The 7 T cell receptor beta chains given below trace back to one sample, sequenced in a study of T cell clusters in autoimmune cytopenias. TRB was amplified from roughly 250 ng of peripheral blood genomic DNA per sample. One tube held mixed TRB-A and TRB-B primer pools for touch-down PCR. TCRdb reprocessed the multiplex PCR reads and stores each CDR3 protein as one record, lacking DNA. Here the sample table reports 3,800 or so distinct CDR3 sequences. Material for sequencing was peripheral blood. These receptor sequences come from a human donor with an autoimmune cytopenia or autoimmune hepatitis (not recorded which).

Frequency places this clonotype as medium-sized. V gene TRBV20-1 combines with J gene TRBJ2-7; TCRdb's D gene call, TRBD2, goes unchecked for lack of DNA. Germline lookup yields CDR1 DFQATT and CDR2 SNEGSKA (reference sequence). The CDR3 runs to 15 residues. This chain's CDR3 is CSASDPREPSYEQYF.

This sequence joins TRBV20-1 and TRBJ2-1; TCRdb's D call of TRBD2 is untestable without DNA. Germline lookup yields CDR1 DFQATT and CDR2 SNEGSKA (reference sequence). This CDR3 comprises 15 residues. This CDR3 is CSACRIAGELNEQFF.

The chain is built from TRBV15 and TRBJ1-5; TCRdb reports TRBD1, a call that lacks DNA to check it against. Germline V gene lookup returns CDR1 LNHNV and CDR2 YYDKDF (reference sequence). The CDR3 extends over 17 amino acids. The CDR3 is CATSRGEGQGKGQPQHF. Variable domain in full (rest from reference TRBV15 and TRBJ1-5): DAMVIQNPRYQVTQFGKPVTLSCSQTLNHNVMYWYQQKSSQAPKLLFHYYDKDFNNEADTPDNFQSRRPNTSFCFLDIRSPGLGDTAMYLCATSRGEGQGKGQPQHFGDGTRLSIL.

This clonotype is identified as medium-sized from frequency. The V and J genes are TRBV6-5 and TRBJ1-2; the D gene TCRdb calls, TRBD1, cannot be checked with no DNA. Germline V gene sequence: CDR1 MNHEY, CDR2 SVGAGI. This CDR3 contains 14 residues. The CDR3 sequence is CASSYPGTGNGYTF.

This clonotype is labeled medium-sized based on frequency. V is TRBV6-5 and J is TRBJ2-5; the TRBD2 assignment by TCRdb is unverifiable without DNA. Germline lookup yields CDR1 MNHEY and CDR2 SVGAGI. This CDR3 is built from 12 residues. The chain's CDR3 is CASNPPDETQYF.

The gene calls are TRBV12-3 or TRBV12-4 and TRBJ1-6; TCRdb picks TRBD1, but there is no DNA to check that call. The CDR3 runs to 16 residues. The CDR3 loop is CASSRGQGGSYSPLHF.

The gene calls are TRBV6-5 and TRBJ1-4. The CDR3 totals 17 residues. Germline CDR1 is MNHEY and CDR2 is SVGAGI. CDR3 sequence reads: CASRLSGGIVSGEKLFF.